The sequence of this T cell receptor (beta chain) was determined in a study of cytomegalovirus exposure and HLA in healthy donors. PCR was performed using 60 Vbeta and 13 Jbeta primers. Assay used: immunoSEQ multiplex PCR; TCRdb lists only in-frame clones, some missing. The sample consists of about 110,000 clones, around 70% of them appearing once. J lost 0 bases, V lost 0 bases, and 4 bases had no gene match. The CDR3 totals 16 residues. Germline CDR1 SGHRS, CDR2 YFSETQ. In regard to this clone: Its antigen is not identified.

Study-wide findings and caveats: A highly shared variant cluster was judged a likely technical artifact.

Donors in the study were healthy people who gave bone marrow. The sequenced sample was PBMCs. The V call is TRBV5-1, the J call TRBJ2-3; 7 bases line up with TRBD2. This receptor was obtained from a woman aged 40-49 years in good health and CMV-seropositive. The CDR3 DNA follows: TGCGCCAGCAGCTTGGCCCAGCGGGGAAGCACAGATACGCAGTATTTT. Its protein product is CASSLAQRGSTDTQYF.